The 5 T cell receptor beta chains below come from one sample, sequenced in a study of OX40 agonist ivuxolimab in advanced cancers. Receptor amplification or capture employed the immunoSEQ multiplex PCR assay. TCRdb obtained this table from immuneACCESS and retained in-frame rearrangements with V and J assigned. These tables miss some clones; where compared with another copy, unresolved V genes account for less than half of the shortfall, and the remainder is unexplained. The sample contains over 90,000 clones, around 89% of them found a single time. The ten largest make up more than 0.15% of the sample. The starting material was CD4+ or CD8+ T cells sorted from blood, obtained in a trial of the OX40 agonist ivuxolimab. Receptor source: an adult with an advanced solid tumor such as melanoma, head and neck, liver or kidney cancer.

The CDR3 reads CASRAWAEQETQYF. CDR3 sequence (DNA): TGTGCCAGTAGGGCGTGGGCAGAACAAGAGACCCAGTACTTC. The chain recombines TRBV19 with TRBJ2-5; D unresolved. Trimming removed 6 bases at V and 2 bases at J, with 13 bases between. The CDR3 consists of 14 residues. From germline, CDR1 is LNHDA and CDR2 SQIVND (reference sequence).

This chain uses TRBV5-1 with TRBJ1-1; maybe TRBD1 (6 bases). Deletions cut 1 base from V and 0 bases from J, with 7 bases between. CDR1 is SGHRS, CDR2 YFSETQ, per germline. The CDR3 has 14 amino acids. The chain's CDR3 is CASSLSGVNTEAFF. DNA of the CDR3: TGCGCCAGCAGCTTGTCAGGGGTGAACACTGAAGCTTTCTTT.

The chain carries TRBV28 and TRBJ1-1; D is possibly TRBD1 (6 bases). The V end was cut by 7 bases, the J end by 3 bases, with 18 bases between. The CDR3 runs to 15 residues. Germline V gives CDR1 MDHEN, CDR2 SYDVKM. The CDR3 sequence: CASTSRGGAHTEAFF. The CDR3 region has the DNA TGTGCCAGCACCTCCCGCGGGGGGGCGCACACTGAAGCTTTCTTT.

This chain connects TRBV30 to TRBJ2-1, with a tentative D call TRBD1 (5 bases). Germline values: CDR1 GTSNPN, CDR2 SVGIG (reference sequence). V gave up 7 bases and J gave up 12 bases, with 16 bases separating them. CDR3 length equals 11 residues. The CDR3 is CAFLTVNTQFF. In DNA, the CDR3 is TGTGCCTTCCTGACAGTTAATACGCAGTTCTTC.

This clone showed up just a few times. J is TRBJ2-7 and V is TRBV5-1; 7 bases agree with TRBD1. Germline V gene lookup returns CDR1 SGHRS and CDR2 YFSETQ. The length of the CDR3 is 13 residues. V lost 3 bases to trimming and J lost 2 bases; unmatched junction nucleotides: 2. The CDR3 region is CASSWGTAYEQYF. In nucleotides, the CDR3 is TGCGCCAGCAGCTGGGGGACAGCCTACGAGCAGTACTTC.